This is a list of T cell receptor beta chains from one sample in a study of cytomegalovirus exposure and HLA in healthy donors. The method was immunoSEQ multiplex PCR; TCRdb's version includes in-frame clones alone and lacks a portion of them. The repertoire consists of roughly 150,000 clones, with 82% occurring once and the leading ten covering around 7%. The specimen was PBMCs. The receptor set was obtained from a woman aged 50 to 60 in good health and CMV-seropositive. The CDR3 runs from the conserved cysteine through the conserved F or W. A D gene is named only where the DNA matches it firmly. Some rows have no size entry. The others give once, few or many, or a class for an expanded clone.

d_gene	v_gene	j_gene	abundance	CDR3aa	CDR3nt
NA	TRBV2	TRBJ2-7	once	CASSVIKGSYEQYF	TGTGCCAGCAGCGTAATCAAGGGGTCCTACGAGCAGTACTTC
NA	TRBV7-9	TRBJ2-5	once	CASSLGRVRAKETQYF	TGTGCCAGCAGCTTAGGCCGGGTGCGGGCCAAAGAGACCCAGTACTTC
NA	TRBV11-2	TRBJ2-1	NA	CASSFEQIYNEQFF	TGTGCCAGCAGCTTTGAACAAATCTACAATGAGCAGTTCTTC
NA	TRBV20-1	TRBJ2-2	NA	CSAFRTGELFF	TGCAGTGCTTTCCGCACCGGGGAGCTGTTTTTT
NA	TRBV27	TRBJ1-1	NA	CASSSGDGSRTEAFF	TGTGCCAGCAGTTCGGGCGACGGGAGCCGGACTGAAGCTTTCTTT
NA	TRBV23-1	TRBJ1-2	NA	CASSQSTQGRGYTF	TGCGCCAGCAGTCAATCGACCCAGGGGCGCGGCTACACCTTC
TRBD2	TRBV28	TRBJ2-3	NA	CASSFSGVGTTDTQYF	TGTGCCAGCAGTTTCAGCGGGGTCGGTACTACAGATACGCAGTATTTT
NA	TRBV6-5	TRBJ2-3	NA	CASSKQSTDTQYF	TGTGCCAGCAGCAAACAAAGTACAGATACGCAGTATTTT
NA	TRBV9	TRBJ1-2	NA	CASSGSQGLSGYTF	TGTGCCAGCAGCGGTTCCCAGGGTTTGAGTGGCTACACCTTC
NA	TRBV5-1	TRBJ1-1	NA	CASSSPTGIAEAFF	TGCGCCAGCAGCTCGCCGACAGGTATCGCTGAAGCTTTCTTT
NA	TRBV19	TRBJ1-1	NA	CASSIVVGSTEAFF	TGTGCCAGTAGTATAGTCGTGGGGAGCACTGAAGCTTTCTTT
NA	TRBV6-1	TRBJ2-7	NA	CAAGRDTYEQYF	TGTGCTGCAGGCCGAGATACCTACGAGCAGTACTTC
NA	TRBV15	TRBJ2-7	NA	CATRWGRYSYEQYF	TGTGCCACCAGGTGGGGGAGGTACTCCTACGAGCAGTACTTC
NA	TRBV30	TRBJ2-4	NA	CAWSVADIQYF	TGTGCCTGGAGTGTTGCGGACATTCAGTACTTC
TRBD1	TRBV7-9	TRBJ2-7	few	CASSLAGTGVGGEQYF	TGTGCCAGCAGCTTAGCCGGGACAGGTGTCGGTGGCGAGCAGTACTTC
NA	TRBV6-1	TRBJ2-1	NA	CASSRTLGEQFF	TGTGCCAGCAGCAGGACACTGGGAGAGCAGTTCTTC
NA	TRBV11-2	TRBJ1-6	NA	CASSLAPGNSPLHF	TGTGCCAGCAGCTTAGCCCCAGGGAATTCACCCCTCCACTTT
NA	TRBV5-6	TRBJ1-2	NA	CASSPGLIYGYTF	TGTGCCAGCAGCCCGGGACTCATCTATGGCTACACCTTC
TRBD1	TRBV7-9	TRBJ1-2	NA	CASSLGVSGQGFYGYTF	TGTGCCAGCAGCTTAGGTGTTTCGGGACAGGGTTTCTATGGCTACACCTTC
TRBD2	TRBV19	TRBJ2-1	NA	CASSIRRGGPYEQFF	TGTGCCAGTAGTATACGGCGGGGGGGCCCCTATGAGCAGTTCTTC
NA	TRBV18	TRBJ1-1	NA	CASSPVYTEAFF	TGTGCCAGCTCACCAGTTTATACTGAAGCTTTCTTT
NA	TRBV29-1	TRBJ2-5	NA	CSVMDFQETQYF	TGCAGCGTTATGGACTTCCAAGAGACCCAGTACTTC
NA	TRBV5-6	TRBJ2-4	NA	CASSSGYGPPRGRKNIQYF	TGTGCCAGCAGCAGTGGCTATGGGCCCCCTCGGGGTCGCAAAAACATTCAGTACTTC
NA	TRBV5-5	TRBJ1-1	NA	CASSLAYAGEAFF	TGTGCCAGCAGCTTGGCCTACGCAGGAGAAGCTTTCTTT
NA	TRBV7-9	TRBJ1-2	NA	CASSLGTGPNYGYTF	TGTGCCAGCAGCTTAGGCACAGGGCCGAACTATGGCTACACCTTC
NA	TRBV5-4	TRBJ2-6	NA	CASRGGGAGANVLTF	TGTGCCAGCCGGGGAGGCGGGGCTGGGGCCAACGTCCTGACTTTC
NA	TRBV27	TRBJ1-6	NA	CASSLGQAPNNSPLHF	TGTGCCAGCAGTTTAGGGCAGGCGCCCAATAATTCACCCCTCCACTTT
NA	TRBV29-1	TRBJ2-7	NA	CSVAQGEAYEQYF	TGCAGCGTTGCGCAGGGTGAGGCCTACGAGCAGTACTTC
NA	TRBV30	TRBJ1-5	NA	CAWSATDKNQPQHF	TGTGCCTGGAGTGCCACAGACAAGAATCAGCCCCAGCATTTT
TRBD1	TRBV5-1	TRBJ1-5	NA	CARTRRQGAPQPQHF	TGCGCCAGGACAAGAAGACAGGGGGCTCCTCAGCCCCAGCATTTT
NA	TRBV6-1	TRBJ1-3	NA	CASSETPYSGNTIYF	TGTGCCAGCAGTGAGACTCCGTACTCTGGAAACACCATATATTTT
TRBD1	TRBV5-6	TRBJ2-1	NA	CASSFGTGLTEQFF	TGTGCCAGCAGCTTTGGGACAGGGTTGACTGAGCAGTTCTTC
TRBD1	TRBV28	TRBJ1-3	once	CASSLRGQLSGNTIYF	TGTGCCAGCAGTTTGAGGGGACAGCTCTCTGGAAACACCATATATTTT
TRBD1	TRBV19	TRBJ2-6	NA	CASKGQGPLSGANVLTF	TGTGCCAGTAAGGGACAGGGGCCGCTCTCTGGGGCCAACGTCCTGACTTTC
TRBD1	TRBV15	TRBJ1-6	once	CATSRDQGATGAPLHF	TGTGCCACCAGCAGAGATCAGGGGGCTACAGGTGCACCCCTCCACTTT
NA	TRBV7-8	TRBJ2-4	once	CASSLVRDIQYF	TGTGCCAGCAGCTTAGTGAGGGACATTCAGTACTTC
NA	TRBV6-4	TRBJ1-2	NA	CASSYGLQDGYTF	TGTGCCAGCAGTTACGGTCTTCAGGATGGCTACACCTTC
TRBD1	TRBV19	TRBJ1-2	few	CASIRDRGPWGYGYTF	TGTGCCAGTATCCGGGACAGGGGGCCTTGGGGCTATGGCTACACCTTC
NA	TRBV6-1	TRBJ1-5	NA	CASSVGGPQHF	TGTGCCAGCAGTGTGGGAGGGCCCCAGCATTTT
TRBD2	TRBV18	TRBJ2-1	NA	CASSPTGLAGGIEQFF	TGTGCCAGCTCACCGACCGGACTAGCGGGGGGGATTGAGCAGTTCTTC
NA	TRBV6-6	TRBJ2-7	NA	CASSYSPYEQYF	TGTGCCAGCAGTTACTCCCCTTACGAGCAGTACTTC
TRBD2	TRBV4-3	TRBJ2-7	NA	CASSQGTSGAYEQYF	TGCGCCAGCAGCCAAGGGACTAGCGGAGCCTACGAGCAGTACTTC
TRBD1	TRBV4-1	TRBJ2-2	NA	CASSQEGGRTGELFF	TGCGCCAGCAGCCAAGAAGGGGGCCGGACCGGGGAGCTGTTTTTT
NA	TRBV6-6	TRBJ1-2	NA	CASSYSSPNYGYTF	TGTGCCAGCAGTTATTCCTCCCCTAACTATGGCTACACCTTC
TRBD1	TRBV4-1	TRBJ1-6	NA	CASSFTGGGSPLHF	TGCGCCAGCAGCTTTACAGGGGGCGGCTCACCCCTCCACTTT
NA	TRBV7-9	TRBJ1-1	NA	CASSLGVKTEAFF	TGTGCCAGCAGCTTAGGAGTAAAGACTGAAGCTTTCTTT
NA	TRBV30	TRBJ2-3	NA	CAWKAARDGADTQYF	TGTGCCTGGAAAGCCGCCAGGGATGGGGCAGATACGCAGTATTTT
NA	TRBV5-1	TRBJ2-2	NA	CASSPAQFSGNTGELFF	TGCGCCAGCAGCCCGGCACAGTTCTCGGGGAATACCGGGGAGCTGTTTTTT
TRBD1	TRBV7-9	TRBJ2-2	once	CASTPGQGGANTGELFF	TGTGCCAGCACCCCCGGGCAAGGGGGCGCGAACACCGGGGAGCTGTTTTTT
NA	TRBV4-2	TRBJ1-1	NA	CAGSQAEGRTEAFF	TGTGCCGGCAGCCAAGCAGAGGGTCGGACTGAAGCTTTCTTT
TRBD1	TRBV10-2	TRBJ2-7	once	CASSESGQGSVQYF	TGCGCCAGCAGTGAGTCTGGACAGGGCAGCGTGCAGTACTTC
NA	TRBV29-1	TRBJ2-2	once	CSVGKNPGTGELFF	TGCAGCGTGGGCAAAAATCCCGGCACCGGGGAGCTGTTTTTT
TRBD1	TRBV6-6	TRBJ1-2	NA	CASRLTLDRDGYTF	TGTGCCAGCAGACTTACCCTGGACAGGGATGGCTACACCTTC
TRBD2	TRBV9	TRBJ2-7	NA	CASSVGAGGLEQYF	TGTGCCAGCAGCGTAGGAGCGGGGGGGCTCGAGCAGTACTTC
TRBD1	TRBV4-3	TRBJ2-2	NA	CASSQGTANTGELFF	TGCGCCAGCAGCCAGGGGACAGCGAACACCGGGGAGCTGTTTTTT
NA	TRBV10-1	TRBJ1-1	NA	CASSESRRGWGTEAFF	TGCGCCAGCAGTGAGTCCCGGAGGGGATGGGGTACTGAAGCTTTCTTT
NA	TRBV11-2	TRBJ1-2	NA	CASSLEGANPNYGYTF	TGTGCCAGCAGCTTAGAGGGGGCAAATCCTAACTATGGCTACACCTTC
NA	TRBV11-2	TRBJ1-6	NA	CASTQGPNSPLHF	TGTGCCAGCACCCAGGGCCCTAATTCACCCCTCCACTTT
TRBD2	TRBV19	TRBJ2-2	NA	CASSISSGGLTGELFF	TGTGCCAGTAGTATATCGAGCGGGGGCCTCACCGGGGAGCTGTTTTTT
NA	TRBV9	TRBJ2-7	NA	CASSVGPQDNYEQYF	TGTGCCAGCAGCGTAGGTCCTCAGGACAACTACGAGCAGTACTTC